This TCR beta chain was sequenced for a study of regulatory T cells in long-lasting Graves disease (dated by TCRdb to the early 2020s). Notes on the research overall: Patients with newly diagnosed Graves' disease had been on antithyroid drugs for under 3 months. Patients with persistent Graves' disease were compared with patients with newly diagnosed Graves' disease using TCR sequencing and RNA sequencing of peripheral blood. The study took place in China and was registered as a clinical trial. TCR sequencing covered 13 persistent and 20 or so newly diagnosed Graves' disease patients, some 35 samples in total. What the research found in general, with its limitations: The study examined only peripheral blood because the primary lesion, thyroid tissue, could not be accessed. More public clonotypes were shared among persistent patients (under 3,000) than among newly diagnosed patients (just under 1,000). The authors noted that the small sample size was a limitation that may lower accuracy. Preferential use of TRBV28, TRBJ1-2 and TRBJ2-5 was observed in persistent disease, whereas TRBV20-1 and TRBJ2-1 were favored in newly diagnosed disease. Only the TCR beta chain was sequenced and analyzed. Compared with newly diagnosed patients, persistent Graves' disease patients had lower TCR Shannon entropy and fewer highly expanded clones, which suggests clonal expansion.

V is reduced by 5 bases and J by 3 bases, leaving a spacing of 11 bases between them. CDR1 is given as MNHNS and CDR2 as SASEGT, both from the germline V gene. From its cysteine to its phenylalanine, the CDR3 spans 14 amino acids. The read is trimmed to its CDR3 DNA, 42 bases read in frame from base 1. The library was obtained by multiplex PCR. Sequencing used an Illumina HiSeq 4000. To build TCR beta libraries, CDR3 regions were amplified by Arm-PCR using iRepertoire HTBI primers. Gel purification was performed on PCR products prior to sequencing. As for how the authors treated the data: Gene usage analysis of CDR3 amino acid clonotypes relied on the approximately 62 TRBV and 15 or so TRBJ segments identified across samples. Filtered high-quality paired reads were merged into contigs using COPE and FqMerger. Contigs were aligned with BLAST to IMGT TRBV, TRBD and TRBJ reference genes, and CDR3 was defined per IMGT. Any clonotype with a frequency above 0.1% was classified as a highly expanded clone. Shannon entropy was used to measure repertoire diversity, and the Gini coefficient was used to measure V-J evenness. A clonotype found in more than one individual was treated as public. TCRdb trimmed the raw reads at Q25, called clones with MiXCR and kept productive beta chains. Identical CDR3 protein sequences are pooled into one entry, listed with their most common genes and DNA. The V and J calls reflect TCRdb's pipeline rather than the authors' work. This sample is represented by about 520,000 distinct CDR3 sequences; approximately 12% of them were singletons. The top ten hold about 8.9% of the sample.

In light of the paper, this sample's time point label describes: newly diagnosed GD, antithyroid drugs for less than 3 months. RNA was extracted from PBMCs in TRIzol for both TCR sequencing and RNA sequencing. The diagnosis of Graves' disease was made according to American Thyroid Association guidelines. Patients were recruited from an endocrinology department in Xi'an, China. Each patient gave 7.5 to 10 milliliters of peripheral blood, collected in an EDTA anticoagulant tube. Ficoll Paque Plus density gradient separation was used to isolate PBMCs, and no further T cell sorting was performed. An Agilent 2100 Bioanalyzer and agarose gel were used to check RNA quality, and a NanoDrop 2000 was used to measure RNA concentration. Comments on this clonotype: It lacks a known antigen. No much larger clonotype is one base removed from it; base qualities were not supplied.

This sample also appeared in a second study, on T cells in Graves' hyperthyroidism and ophthalmopathy. That second publication adds: Graves' hyperthyroidism was defined as stable when no progression to ophthalmopathy occurred over 18 months of follow-up. The hyperthyroidism patients were between 18 and 65 years old and newly diagnosed, with a disease duration of less than 2 months. Exclusion was applied to patients with uncontrolled infections, other autoimmune diseases, pregnancy or lactation. Diagnoses relied on clinical symptoms, serum thyroxine and TRAb, thyroid ultrasound and orbital computed tomography. A first-round RT-PCR of the TCR CDR3 used the HTBI primer set with the Qiagen OneStep RT-PCR kit. Most expanded thyroid clonotypes (frequency above 0.001) were also detected in blood, suggesting blood repertoires may reflect thyroid immune responses. Ophthalmopathy was separated from stable hyperthyroidism by a 13 V-J signature model, with 87.88% sensitivity and about 81% specificity obtained in cross-validation and 80%/75% obtained in testing. In validation, progression to ophthalmopathy was predicted by the model with 70.59% sensitivity and 72.22% specificity, a median of roughly six months before onset. To identify distinguishing TCR V-J signatures, a discovery cohort of some 99 patients was used, comprising 40 to 45 with Graves' ophthalmopathy and around 60 with stable Graves' hyperthyroidism. Whether ophthalmopathy could be predicted prospectively was tested in an independent validation cohort made up of about 20 hyperthyroidism patients plus 17 patients who later progressed to ophthalmopathy. The 75 to 100 discovery patients were divided at random into training and test sets in a 7:3 ratio. Thyroid tissue and blood T-cell repertoires from six Graves' hyperthyroidism patients were also compared in the study. Once sampling was done, hyperthyroidism patients were given methimazole at a starting dose of 30 mg daily, whereas ophthalmopathy patients were given high-dose intravenous methylprednisolone. A second multiplex PCR round built the libraries, followed by size selection and purification. Libraries were sequenced paired-end with 100 bp reads on an Illumina HiSeq2000. Raw data were processed with SOAPnuke, discarding reads with adapters, uncalled bases, mean Phred below 15, or no exact constant-primer or identifier match. COPE v1.2.5 was used to merge high-quality paired reads, and clonotypes were defined as unique nucleotide sequences. Clonotypes were aligned to IMGT TRBV, TRBD and TRBJ reference segments using MiTCR v1.1. Analysis was restricted to V-J combinations with a frequency above 0.0001, which covered 99.2% of repertoires. A TCS score was defined as the ratio of F50 (clonal expansion) to E x V (chaos), with BLOSUM62-based TCRdist applied between CDR3 peptides within each V-J. Welch's t-statistics and random forest reduced around 520 V-J features to 13, which were used in a naive Bayes classifier (R e1071). Sample size was not statistically predetermined, and blinding of investigators to group allocation was not performed. The paper describes TCR Vbeta CDR3 sequencing of around 130 peripheral blood samples, made up of 43 ophthalmopathy patients, approximately 76 hyperthyroidism patients and 17 progressor patients.

The rearrangement combines TRBV6-1 with TRBJ2-4, with no confidently assigned D gene. The starting material was peripheral blood mononuclear cells (PBMCs), obtained at new diagnosis, from a patient treated with antithyroid drugs. The sequence came from a woman in her twenties or thirties with Graves disease. Donor details come from another sample of the same person, matched by shared clones. The CDR3 corresponds to CASSPRWDKNIQYF. The sequence in DNA is TGTGCCAGCAGTCCTAGGTGGGACAAAAACATTCAGTACTTC.